This TCR beta chain is from a study of CD8+CD57+ T cells in acquired aplastic anemia. Study-wide background: DNA from sorted CD4+ and CD8+ cells averaged roughly 3.2 ug. Healthy donors yielded roughly 9.8 million CD4+ cell reads on average. Study-wide findings and caveats: The CD8+ Simpson's diversity of patients and controls was not significantly different. Overlap between patients and controls comprised roughly 30 CD8+ CDR3 sequences.

A remark on this clonotype: The antigen is not known.

The CDR3 is 15 residues long. V lost 10 bases and J lost 8; bases outside the gene matches: 18. Germline lookup yields CDR1 LNHDA and CDR2 SQIVND (reference sequence). TCR beta VDJ and CDR3 were profiled, and genomic DNA was the template. Via MiXCR, TCRdb re-called the reads, giving one row per CDR3 protein. The sample includes about 68,000 distinct CDR3 sequences, around 50% of them seen just once. The origin of this receptor is a human donor in good health, serving as a control. The chain employs TRBV19 and TRBJ1-2, with TRBD1 matching over 8 bases. Sequences were obtained from sorted CD4+, CD8+, or CD8+CD57+ T cells (not recorded which) from PBMCs. In DNA, the CDR3 is TGTGCCACACTAGACCGGGACAGGTCGGGTGAGGGCTACACCTTC. Translating gives CATLDRDRSGEGYTF.